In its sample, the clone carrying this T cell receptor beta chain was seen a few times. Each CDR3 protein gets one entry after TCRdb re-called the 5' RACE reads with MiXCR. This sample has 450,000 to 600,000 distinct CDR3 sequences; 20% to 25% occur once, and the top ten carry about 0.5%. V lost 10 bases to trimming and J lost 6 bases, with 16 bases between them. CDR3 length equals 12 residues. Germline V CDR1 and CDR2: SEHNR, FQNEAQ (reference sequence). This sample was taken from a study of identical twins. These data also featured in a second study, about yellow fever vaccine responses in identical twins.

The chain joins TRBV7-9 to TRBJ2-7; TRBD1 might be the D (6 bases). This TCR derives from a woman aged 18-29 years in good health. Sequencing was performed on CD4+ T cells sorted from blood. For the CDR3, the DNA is TGTGCCACAAAAACAGGGCTCCTCGAGCAGTACTTC. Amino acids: CATKTGLLEQYF.